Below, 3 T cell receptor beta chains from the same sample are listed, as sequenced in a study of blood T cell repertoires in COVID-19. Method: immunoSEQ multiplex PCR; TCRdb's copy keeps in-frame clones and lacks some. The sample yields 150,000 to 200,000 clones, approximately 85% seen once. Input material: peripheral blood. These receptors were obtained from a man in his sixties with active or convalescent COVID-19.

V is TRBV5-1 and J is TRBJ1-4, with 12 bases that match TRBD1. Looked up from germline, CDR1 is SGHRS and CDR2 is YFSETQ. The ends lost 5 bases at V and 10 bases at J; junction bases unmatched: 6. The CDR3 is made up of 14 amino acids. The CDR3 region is CASSPGTGGGKLFF. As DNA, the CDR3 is TGCGCCAGCAGTCCCGGGACAGGGGGCGGAAAACTGTTTTTT.

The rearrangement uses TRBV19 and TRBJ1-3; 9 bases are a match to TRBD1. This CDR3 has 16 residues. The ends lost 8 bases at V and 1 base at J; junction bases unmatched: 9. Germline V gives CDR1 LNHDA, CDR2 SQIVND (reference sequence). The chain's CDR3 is CASSTGGAWSGNTIYF. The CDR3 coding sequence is TGTGCCAGTTCAACAGGGGGCGCATGGTCTGGAAACACCATATATTTT.

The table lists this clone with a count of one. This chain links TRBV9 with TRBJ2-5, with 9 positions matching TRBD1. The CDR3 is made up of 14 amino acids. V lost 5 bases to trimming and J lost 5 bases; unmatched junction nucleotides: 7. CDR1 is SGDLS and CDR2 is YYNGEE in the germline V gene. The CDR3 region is CASSDRGGLETQYF. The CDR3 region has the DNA TGTGCCAGCAGTGACAGGGGGGGTTTGGAGACCCAGTACTTC.